This T cell receptor (beta chain) was observed in a study of metastatic and nonmetastatic thyroid tumors. No treatment of any kind had been given to any patient before thyroid surgery. TCRdb ran MiXCR on the PCR reads. The table shows some 27,000 clones, with around 22% occurring only once. This clone was observed at least ten times. Other DNA sequences in this sample translate to the same CDR3. Material for sequencing was blood. This receptor was identified in a female donor with papillary thyroid cancer or a benign thyroid nodule (not recorded which). Some clones in this sample may be carry-over from other donors' samples.

The CDR3 bases are TGTGCCAGCAGTGCAGAGAGCACAGATACGCAGTATTTT. Its translation: CASSAESTDTQYF. The chain joins TRBV2 to TRBJ2-3; no clear D. The CDR3 loop spans 13 amino acids. Germline CDR1 is SNHLY and CDR2 is FYNNEI. The V and J ends lost 4 bases and 0 bases respectively, with 5 bases between them.